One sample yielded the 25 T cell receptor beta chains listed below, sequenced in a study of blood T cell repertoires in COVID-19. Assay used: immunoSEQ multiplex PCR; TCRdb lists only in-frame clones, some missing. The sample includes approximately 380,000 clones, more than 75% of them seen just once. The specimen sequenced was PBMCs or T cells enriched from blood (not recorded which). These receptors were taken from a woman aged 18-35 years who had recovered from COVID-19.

CDR3 residues: CASSLAGGAEQYF. CDR3 coding DNA: TGCGCCAGCAGCTTGGCCGGGGGGGCCGAGCAGTACTTC. This sequence joins TRBV5-1 and TRBJ2-7, with 8 bases matching TRBD2. The CDR3 loop spans 13 amino acids. V was pared by 0 bases and J by 6 bases, with 2 bases of the junction left unmatched. The germline V gene encodes CDR1 SGHRS and CDR2 YFSETQ.

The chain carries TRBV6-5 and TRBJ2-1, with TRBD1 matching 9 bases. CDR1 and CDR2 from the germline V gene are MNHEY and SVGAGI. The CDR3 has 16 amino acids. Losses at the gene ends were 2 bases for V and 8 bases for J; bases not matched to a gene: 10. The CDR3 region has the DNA TGTGCCAGCAGTTACCCCGGACAGGGGAGGGCCGATGAGCAGTTCTTC. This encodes CASSYPGQGRADEQFF.

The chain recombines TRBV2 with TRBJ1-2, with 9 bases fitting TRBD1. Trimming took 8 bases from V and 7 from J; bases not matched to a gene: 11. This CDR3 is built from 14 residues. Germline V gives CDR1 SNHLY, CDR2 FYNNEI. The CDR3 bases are TGTGCCAGCGGCCCACCGGGACAGGGTCCTGGCTACACCTTC. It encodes CASGPPGQGPGYTF.

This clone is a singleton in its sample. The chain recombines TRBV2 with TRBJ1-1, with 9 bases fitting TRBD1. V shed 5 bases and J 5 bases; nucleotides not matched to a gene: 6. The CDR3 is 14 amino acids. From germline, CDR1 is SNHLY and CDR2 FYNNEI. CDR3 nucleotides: TGTGCCAGCAGTTGGGACAGGGTACGGACTGAAGCTTTCTTT. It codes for CASSWDRVRTEAFF.

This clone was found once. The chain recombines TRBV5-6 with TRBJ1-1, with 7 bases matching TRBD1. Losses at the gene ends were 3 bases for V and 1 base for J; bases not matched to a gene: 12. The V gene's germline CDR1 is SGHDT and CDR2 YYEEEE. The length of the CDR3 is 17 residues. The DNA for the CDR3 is TGTGCCAGCAGCTGGGCCACAGGGGTAGGGACGAACACTGAAGCTTTCTTT. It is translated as CASSWATGVGTNTEAFF. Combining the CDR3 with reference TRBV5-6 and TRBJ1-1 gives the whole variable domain DAGVTQSPTHLIKTRGQQVTLRCSPKSGHDTVSWYQQALGQGPQFIFQYYEEEERQRGNFPDRFSGHQFPNYSSELNVNALLLGDSALYLCASSWATGVGTNTEAFFGQGTRLTVV.

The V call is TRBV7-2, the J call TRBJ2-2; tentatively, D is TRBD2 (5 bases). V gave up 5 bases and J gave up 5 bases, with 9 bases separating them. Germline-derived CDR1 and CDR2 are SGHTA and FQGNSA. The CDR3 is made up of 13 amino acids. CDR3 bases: TGTGCCAGCAGCGGACTCCCTACCGGGGAGCTGTTTTTT. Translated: CASSGLPTGELFF.

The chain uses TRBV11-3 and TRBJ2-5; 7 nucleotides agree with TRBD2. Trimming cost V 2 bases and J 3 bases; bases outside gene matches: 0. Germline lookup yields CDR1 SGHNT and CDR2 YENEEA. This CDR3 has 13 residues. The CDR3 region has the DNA TGTGCCAGCAGCTTAAGCGGGGAAGAGACCCAGTACTTC. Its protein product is CASSLSGEETQYF. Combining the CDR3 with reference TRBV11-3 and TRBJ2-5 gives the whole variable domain EAGVVQSPRYKIIEKKQPVAFWCNPISGHNTLYWYLQNLGQGPELLIRYENEEAVDDSQLPKDRFSAERLKGVDSTLKIQPAELGDSAVYLCASSLSGEETQYFGPGTRLLVL.

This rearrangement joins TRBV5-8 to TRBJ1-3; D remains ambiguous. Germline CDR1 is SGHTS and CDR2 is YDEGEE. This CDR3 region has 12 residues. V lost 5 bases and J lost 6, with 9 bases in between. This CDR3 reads CASSFESNTIYF. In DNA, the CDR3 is TGTGCCAGCAGTTTTGAGTCAAACACCATATATTTT.

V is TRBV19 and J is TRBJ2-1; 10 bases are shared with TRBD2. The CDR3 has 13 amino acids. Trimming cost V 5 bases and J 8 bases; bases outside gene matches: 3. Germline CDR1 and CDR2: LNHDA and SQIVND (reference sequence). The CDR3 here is CASSPSGGYEQFF. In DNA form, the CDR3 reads TGTGCCAGTAGTCCTAGCGGGGGATATGAGCAGTTCTTC.

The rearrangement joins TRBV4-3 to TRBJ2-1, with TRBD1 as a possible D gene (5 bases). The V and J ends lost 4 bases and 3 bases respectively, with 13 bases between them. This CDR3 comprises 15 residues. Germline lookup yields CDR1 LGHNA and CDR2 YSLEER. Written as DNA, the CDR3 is TGCGCCAGCAGCCGCGTCCAGGGTAACTACAATGAGCAGTTCTTC. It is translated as CASSRVQGNYNEQFF.

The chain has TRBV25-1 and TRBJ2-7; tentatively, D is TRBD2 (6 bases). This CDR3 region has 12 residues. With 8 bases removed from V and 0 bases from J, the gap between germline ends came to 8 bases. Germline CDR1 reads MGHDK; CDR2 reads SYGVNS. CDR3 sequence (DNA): TGTGCCAGCGAGGGAGGCTCCTACGAGCAGTACTTC. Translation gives CASEGGSYEQYF.

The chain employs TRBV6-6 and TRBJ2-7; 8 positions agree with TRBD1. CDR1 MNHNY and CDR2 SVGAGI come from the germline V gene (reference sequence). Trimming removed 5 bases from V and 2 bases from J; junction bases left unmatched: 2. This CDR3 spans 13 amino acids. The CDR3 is CASSQDRAYEQYF. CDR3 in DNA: TGTGCCAGCAGTCAGGACAGGGCCTACGAGCAGTACTTC.

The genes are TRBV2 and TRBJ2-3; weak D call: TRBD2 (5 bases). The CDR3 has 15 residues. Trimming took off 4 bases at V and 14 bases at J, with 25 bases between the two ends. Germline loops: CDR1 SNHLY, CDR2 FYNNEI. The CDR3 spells CASSVEAGNDRRGYF. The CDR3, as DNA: TGTGCCAGCAGTGTCGAAGCCGGAAACGACCGACGGGGGTATTTT.

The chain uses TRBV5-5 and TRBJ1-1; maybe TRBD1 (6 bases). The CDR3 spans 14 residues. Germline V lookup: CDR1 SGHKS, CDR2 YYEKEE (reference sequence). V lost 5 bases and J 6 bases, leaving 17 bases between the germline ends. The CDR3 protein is CASSPGAGVSEAFF. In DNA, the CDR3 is TGTGCCAGCAGTCCAGGGGCGGGGGTGTCTGAAGCTTTCTTT.

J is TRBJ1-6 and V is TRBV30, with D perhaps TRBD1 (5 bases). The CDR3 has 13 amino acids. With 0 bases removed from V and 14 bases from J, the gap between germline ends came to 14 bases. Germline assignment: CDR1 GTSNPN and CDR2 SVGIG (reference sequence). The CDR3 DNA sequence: TGTGCCTGGAGTGTCCAGGGAAGACGGTCCCTCCACTTT. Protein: CAWSVQGRRSLHF.

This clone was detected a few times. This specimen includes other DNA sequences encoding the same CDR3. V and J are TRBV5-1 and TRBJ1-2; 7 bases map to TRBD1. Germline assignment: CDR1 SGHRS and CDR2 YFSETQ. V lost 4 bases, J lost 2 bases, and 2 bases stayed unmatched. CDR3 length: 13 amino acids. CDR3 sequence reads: CASSPDRNYGYTF. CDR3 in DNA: TGCGCCAGCAGCCCGGACAGGAACTATGGCTACACCTTC. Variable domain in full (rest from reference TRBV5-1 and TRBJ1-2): KAGVTQTPRYLIKTRGQQVTLSCSPISGHRSVSWYQQTPGQGLQFLFEYFSETQRNKGNFPGRFSGRQFSNSRSEMNVSTLELGDSALYLCASSPDRNYGYTFGSGTRLTVV.

CDR3 in DNA: TGTGCCAGCAGGACGACAGGGTATAGCAATCAGCCCCAGCATTTT. Amino acids: CASRTTGYSNQPQHF. This rearrangement joins TRBV2 to TRBJ1-5, with TRBD1 identical over 7 bases. This CDR3 is 15 amino acids long. After removal of 6 bases from V and 0 bases from J, the junction contained 5 bases not matched to a gene. Per germline, CDR1 SNHLY and CDR2 FYNNEI.

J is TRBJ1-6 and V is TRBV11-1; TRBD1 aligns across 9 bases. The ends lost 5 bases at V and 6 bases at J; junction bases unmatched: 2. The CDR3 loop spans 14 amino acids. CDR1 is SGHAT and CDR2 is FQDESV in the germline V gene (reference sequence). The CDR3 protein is CASSRTGVNSPLHF. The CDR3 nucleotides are TGTGCCAGCAGCAGGACAGGGGTTAATTCACCCCTCCACTTT.

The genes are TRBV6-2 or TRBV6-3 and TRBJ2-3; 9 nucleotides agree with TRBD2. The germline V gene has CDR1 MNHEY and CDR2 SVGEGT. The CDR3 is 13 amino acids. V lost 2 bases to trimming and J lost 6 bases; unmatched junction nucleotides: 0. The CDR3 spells CASSYGLADTQYF. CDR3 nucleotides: TGTGCCAGCAGTTACGGACTAGCGGATACGCAGTATTTT.

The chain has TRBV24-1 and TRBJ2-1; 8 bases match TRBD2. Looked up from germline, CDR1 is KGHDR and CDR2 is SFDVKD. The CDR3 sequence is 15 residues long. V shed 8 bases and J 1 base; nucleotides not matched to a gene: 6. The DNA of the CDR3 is TGTGCCACCAAGGGCCCTAGCGGGTCCTACAATGAGCAGTTCTTC. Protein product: CATKGPSGSYNEQFF.

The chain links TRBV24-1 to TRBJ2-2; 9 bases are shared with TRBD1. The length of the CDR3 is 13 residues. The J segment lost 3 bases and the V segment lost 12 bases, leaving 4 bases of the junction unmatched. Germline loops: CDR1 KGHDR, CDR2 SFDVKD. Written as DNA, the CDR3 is TGTGCCGTCCGGGACAGGGACACCGGGGAGCTGTTTTTT. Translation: CAVRDRDTGELFF.

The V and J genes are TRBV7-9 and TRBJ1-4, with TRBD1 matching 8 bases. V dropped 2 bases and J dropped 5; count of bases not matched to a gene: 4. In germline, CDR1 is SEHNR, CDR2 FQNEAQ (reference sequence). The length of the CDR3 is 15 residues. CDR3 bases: TGTGCCAGCAGCTTATCGGGACAGGAAAATGAAAAACTGTTTTTT. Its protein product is CASSLSGQENEKLFF.

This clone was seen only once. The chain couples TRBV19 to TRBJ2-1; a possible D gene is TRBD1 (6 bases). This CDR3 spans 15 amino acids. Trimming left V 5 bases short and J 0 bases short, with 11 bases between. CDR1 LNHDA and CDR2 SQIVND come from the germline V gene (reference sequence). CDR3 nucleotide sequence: TGTGCCAGTAGTTCAGGGGATAGCTCCTACAATGAGCAGTTCTTC. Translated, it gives CASSSGDSSYNEQFF.

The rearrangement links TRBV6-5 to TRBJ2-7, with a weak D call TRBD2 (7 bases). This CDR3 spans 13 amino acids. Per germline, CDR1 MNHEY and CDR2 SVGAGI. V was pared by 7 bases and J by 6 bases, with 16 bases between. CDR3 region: CASTVGGGGEQYF. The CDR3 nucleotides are TGTGCCAGCACGGTAGGGGGGGGAGGCGAGCAGTACTTC.

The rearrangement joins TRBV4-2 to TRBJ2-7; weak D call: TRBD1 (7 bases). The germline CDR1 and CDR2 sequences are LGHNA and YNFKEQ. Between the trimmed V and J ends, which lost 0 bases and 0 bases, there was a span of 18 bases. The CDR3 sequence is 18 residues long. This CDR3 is CASSQEYAGGTRSYEQYF. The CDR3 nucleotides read TGTGCCAGCAGCCAAGAGTACGCAGGGGGGACACGCTCCTACGAGCAGTACTTC.